The 31 T cell receptor beta chains reported below all come from one sample, sequenced in a study of T cell responses to AZD1222 COVID-19 vaccine. Clones were sequenced by immunoSEQ multiplex PCR, and TCRdb holds only the in-frame ones, with some missing. Of 75,000 or so clones listed, around 93% were seen once; the top ten hold about 30%. The sample here was peripheral blood, taken 28 days after the second AZD1222 dose. The receptor source for this set is an adult who received the AZD1222 COVID-19 vaccine.

The chain employs TRBV5-1 and TRBJ2-5, with D possibly TRBD2 on 5 matching bases. The CDR3 extends over 13 amino acids. Germline lookup yields CDR1 SGHRS and CDR2 YFSETQ. The ends were cut back, 4 bases at V and 5 bases at J, with 12 bases in the middle. CDR3 sequence reads: CASSEGQRETQYF. The CDR3 DNA is TGCGCCAGCAGCGAGGGCCAGAGGGAGACCCAGTACTTC. Together with reference TRBV5-1 and TRBJ2-5, the CDR3 gives the full variable domain: KAGVTQTPRYLIKTRGQQVTLSCSPISGHRSVSWYQQTPGQGLQFLFEYFSETQRNKGNFPGRFSGRQFSNSRSEMNVSTLELGDSALYLCASSEGQRETQYFGPGTRLLVL.

This clone was recorded a few times. Other DNA sequences in the same sample also yield this CDR3. CDR3 residues: CASSAGPSYEQYF. CDR3 in DNA: TGTGCCAGCAGCGCGGGACCATCCTACGAGCAGTACTTC. This rearrangement joins TRBV7-3 to TRBJ2-7, with a weak D call TRBD2 (6 bases). Looked up from germline, CDR1 is SGHTA and CDR2 is FQGTGA. The V and J ends lost 5 bases and 1 base respectively, with 9 bases between them. There are 13 residues in the CDR3.

The chain links TRBV19 to TRBJ2-7; 13 bases map to TRBD2. Germline CDR1 LNHDA, CDR2 SQIVND (reference sequence). The CDR3 is made up of 20 amino acids. J lost 0 bases, V lost 6 bases, and 17 bases had no gene match. CDR3 bases: TGTGCCAGTAGCTCCAGGAGGGGTGGACTAGCGGGAGCCCCCTCCTACGAGCAGTACTTC. Encoded protein: CASSSRRGGLAGAPSYEQYF.

The rearrangement joins TRBV12-3 or TRBV12-4 to TRBJ2-7, with unresolved D. This CDR3 has 13 amino acids. With 1 base removed from V and 5 bases from J, the gap between germline ends came to 9 bases. The CDR3: CASSLESGHEQYF. CDR3 DNA: TGTGCCAGCAGTTTAGAATCCGGCCACGAGCAGTACTTC.

This chain joins TRBV10-3 and TRBJ2-7; D perhaps matches TRBD1 (5 bases). CDR1 ENHRY and CDR2 SYGVKD come from the germline V gene. There are 13 residues in the CDR3. V gave up 8 bases and J gave up 2 bases, with 13 bases separating them. The CDR3 DNA is TGTGCCATCGGCGGTCCAGGGACCTACGAGCAGTACTTC. This encodes CAIGGPGTYEQYF.

The chain is built from TRBV27 and TRBJ2-7; D is perhaps TRBD2 (7 bases). This CDR3 spans 14 amino acids. Germline V gene lookup returns CDR1 MNHEY and CDR2 SMNVEV (reference sequence). V lost 2 bases and J lost 7, with 15 bases in between. The chain's CDR3 is CASSLQGGGGEQYF. CDR3 in DNA: TGTGCCAGCAGTTTACAAGGGGGGGGCGGGGAGCAGTACTTC.

V usage is TRBV7-9 and J usage is TRBJ1-3, with D perhaps matching TRBD1 (5 bases). CDR3 length: 17 amino acids. Between the trimmed V and J ends, which lost 6 bases and 4 bases, there was a span of 22 bases. In germline, CDR1 is SEHNR, CDR2 FQNEAQ (reference sequence). CDR3 DNA: TGTGCCAGCAGTCTTACCCCGGATGGGGGATCGGGAAACACCATATATTTT. Translation: CASSLTPDGGSGNTIYF.

The rearrangement uses TRBV5-1 and TRBJ2-2; 9 nucleotides align to TRBD1. V gave up 4 bases and J gave up 0 bases; unmatched junction bases: 7. Germline CDR1 and CDR2: SGHRS and YFSETQ. This CDR3 region has 17 residues. In nucleotides, the CDR3 is TGCGCCAGCAGCCGGACAGGGGACCCATCGAACACCGGGGAGCTGTTTTTT. This encodes CASSRTGDPSNTGELFF.

The rearrangement uses TRBV6-5 and TRBJ1-5; D gene ambiguous. Trimming took off 7 bases at V and 0 bases at J, with 10 bases between the two ends. Germline V CDR1 and CDR2: MNHEY, SVGAGI. CDR3 size: 14 residues. Here the CDR3 DNA reads TGTGCCAGCAACACCCTATATAGCAATCAGCCCCAGCATTTT. Its protein is CASNTLYSNQPQHF.

This clone showed up just once. V gene TRBV6-2 or TRBV6-3 combines with J gene TRBJ2-5; no reliable D call. The V gene's germline CDR1 is MNHEY and CDR2 SVGEGT. The CDR3 length is 15 residues. V was trimmed by 1 base and J by 1 base, leaving 10 bases between them. CDR3 protein: CASSYWAGIQETQYF. In DNA form, the CDR3 reads TGTGCCAGCAGTTACTGGGCAGGTATCCAAGAGACCCAGTACTTC.

V and J are TRBV18 and TRBJ2-1; no definite D call. The CDR3 has 16 amino acids. The germline V gene has CDR1 KGHSH and CDR2 LQKENI. The V end was cut by 2 bases, the J end by 0 bases, with 11 bases between. The CDR3 region has the DNA TGTGCCAGCTCACCAGCAGGCCAGAGCTCCTACAATGAGCAGTTCTTC. As protein: CASSPAGQSSYNEQFF.

This sequence joins TRBV6-2 or TRBV6-3 and TRBJ2-4; D ambiguous. The germline V and J ends were trimmed by 0 bases and 5 bases, with 8 bases remaining between them. Per germline, CDR1 MNHEY and CDR2 SVGEGT. This CDR3 region has 14 residues. The CDR3 is CASSYSAWENIQYF. As DNA, the CDR3 is TGTGCCAGCAGTTACTCCGCATGGGAAAACATTCAGTACTTC.

The chain carries TRBV11-2 and TRBJ2-6; the D gene is possibly TRBD1 (6 bases). CDR3 length: 17 residues. Trimming removed 1 base from V and 0 bases from J, with 10 bases in between. Germline V CDR1 and CDR2: SGHAT, FQNNGV. CDR3 sequence (DNA): TGTGCCAGCAGCTTAGTGGGGGCACTCTCTGGGGCCAACGTCCTGACTTTC. Its protein is CASSLVGALSGANVLTF.

Remarks on this clone: Distinct nucleotide sequences in the sample also encode this CDR3. V usage is TRBV5-1 and J usage is TRBJ2-5; D is tentatively TRBD1 or TRBD2 (6 bases each). Between the trimmed V and J ends, which lost 0 bases and 5 bases, there was a span of 17 bases. Germline lookup yields CDR1 SGHRS and CDR2 YFSETQ. The CDR3 spans 16 residues. The CDR3 sequence is CASSLALGGGGETQYF. The CDR3 coding sequence is TGCGCCAGCAGCTTGGCCTTAGGGGGAGGCGGGGAGACCCAGTACTTC.

This rearrangement joins TRBV7-2 to TRBJ2-5; D not certain. Trimming took off 5 bases at V and 5 bases at J, with 27 bases between the two ends. Germline CDR1 is SGHTA and CDR2 is FQGNSA. The CDR3 sequence is 18 residues long. In DNA form, the CDR3 reads TGTGCCAGCAGCAGTCGAAGCTCTCCATCGAACCTAATGGAGACCCAGTACTTC. Encoded protein: CASSSRSSPSNLMETQYF.

The sample holds one count of this clone. In nucleotides, the CDR3 is TGTGCCAGCTCTCCCGGGGGGCTAGCGGTCAATGAGCAGTTCTTC. This translates into CASSPGGLAVNEQFF. The chain is built from TRBV5-4 and TRBJ2-1; tentatively, D is TRBD2 (7 bases). The CDR3 consists of 15 residues. Germline V gene data show CDR1 as SGHNT and CDR2 as YYREEE (reference sequence). V gave up 7 bases and J gave up 6 bases, with 20 bases separating them.

The V and J genes are TRBV28 and TRBJ2-2; a weak D match, TRBD2 (5 bases). Germline CDR1 MDHEN, CDR2 SYDVKM. The CDR3 covers 14 residues. Trimming removed 7 bases from V and 5 bases from J, with 14 bases in between. CDR3 amino acids: CASTPGDRTGELFF. The DNA of the CDR3 is TGTGCCAGCACCCCCGGGGATCGGACCGGGGAGCTGTTTTTT.

The chain employs TRBV30 and TRBJ1-4; D may be TRBD1 (6 bases). Trimming took 5 bases from V and 7 from J, leaving 17 bases between them. The CDR3 extends over 14 amino acids. CDR1 and CDR2 (germline): GTSNPN, SVGIG (reference sequence). The CDR3 nucleotides are TGTGCCTGGGGGATCGGGGGCGGGAGTGAAAAACTGTTTTTT. As protein: CAWGIGGGSEKLFF.

The V gene is TRBV5-4, the J gene TRBJ2-7; 8 bases line up with TRBD1. CDR1 and CDR2 (germline): SGHNT, YYREEE (reference sequence). The V segment lost 3 bases and the J segment 5 bases; nucleotides outside the gene matches: 7. The CDR3 sequence is 14 residues long. The CDR3 spells CASSYRGSVHEQYF. The CDR3 nucleotides are TGTGCCAGCAGCTACAGGGGGTCTGTGCACGAGCAGTACTTC.

The chain employs TRBV28 and TRBJ1-2; 12 nucleotides match TRBD1. CDR1 and CDR2 (germline): MDHEN, SYDVKM. Trimming cost V 5 bases and J 5 bases; bases outside gene matches: 12. This CDR3 region has 17 residues. CDR3 DNA: TGTGCCAGCAGTCAATACGGGATGGGACAGGGGGCGTATGGCTACACCTTC. Translation: CASSQYGMGQGAYGYTF.

The chain joins TRBV6-4 to TRBJ1-1, with TRBD1 as a possible D gene (5 bases). Trimming cost V 0 bases and J 4 bases, with 12 bases left between them. Germline-derived CDR1 and CDR2 are MRHNA and SNTAGT. This CDR3 spans 15 amino acids. CDR3 coding DNA: TGTGCCAGCAGTGACTCCCGGGGGGGAGTCACTGAAGCTTTCTTT. Amino acid sequence: CASSDSRGGVTEAFF.

This sequence joins TRBV28 and TRBJ2-2; weak D call: TRBD2 (5 bases). The CDR3 extends over 14 amino acids. Germline V gives CDR1 MDHEN, CDR2 SYDVKM. V gave up 8 bases and J gave up 1 base, with 11 bases separating them. The CDR3 nucleotides read TGTGCCAGCTCCGTTGGAGGGAACACCGGGGAGCTGTTTTTT. Encoded protein: CASSVGGNTGELFF.

J is TRBJ1-2 and V is TRBV10-3, with 7 bases matching TRBD1. CDR3 size: 14 residues. Germline V gene sequence: CDR1 ENHRY, CDR2 SYGVKD. Trimming took 3 bases from V and 4 from J; bases not matched to a gene: 5. CDR3 DNA: TGTGCCATCAGTGACACGGACAGGTTCTATGGCTACACCTTC. This encodes CAISDTDRFYGYTF.

The chain carries TRBV7-2 and TRBJ2-3, with D perhaps TRBD2 (5 bases). CDR3 size: 12 residues. Trimming cost V 4 bases and J 9 bases, with 11 bases left between them. The V gene's germline CDR1 is SGHTA and CDR2 FQGNSA. The CDR3 loop reads CASSSASGTQYF. CDR3 bases: TGTGCCAGCAGCTCCGCGTCGGGGACGCAGTATTTT.

This clone has just one count. The chain is built from TRBV7-2 and TRBJ2-7, with unresolved D. Germline lookup yields CDR1 SGHTA and CDR2 FQGNSA. V dropped 4 bases and J dropped 0 bases, with 10 bases sitting between them. The CDR3 totals 14 residues. The CDR3 nucleotides are TGTGCCAGCAGCTGGTCGATCACCTCCTACGAGCAGTACTTC. Translated, it gives CASSWSITSYEQYF.

Concerning this clone itself: The same CDR3 arises from other DNA sequences in this sample as well. The V and J genes are TRBV18 and TRBJ2-3; unclear D gene. This CDR3 has 11 amino acids. V shed 5 bases and J shed 2 bases, with 2 bases lying between them. Looked up from germline, CDR1 is KGHSH and CDR2 is LQKENI. The CDR3 coding sequence is TGTGCCAGCTCATCCACAGATACGCAGTATTTT. Translated, it gives CASSSTDTQYF.

The chain couples TRBV18 to TRBJ1-6; D is uncertain. V gave up 0 bases and J gave up 7 bases, with 7 bases separating them. This CDR3 has 14 amino acids. Germline CDR1 and CDR2: KGHSH and LQKENI. The CDR3 coding sequence is TGTGCCAGCTCACCACCGCCAGGAAATTCACCCCTCCACTTT. This encodes CASSPPPGNSPLHF.

V usage is TRBV27 and J usage is TRBJ1-1, with no clear D. V was shortened by 6 bases and J by 0 bases, with 14 bases between the two germline ends. The CDR3 spans 15 residues. Germline V gives CDR1 MNHEY, CDR2 SMNVEV (reference sequence). The CDR3 DNA sequence: TGTGCCAGCAGCATTTCGGCCGGAATGAACACTGAAGCTTTCTTT. Translated, it gives CASSISAGMNTEAFF.

The genes are TRBV2 and TRBJ1-2; D uncertain. Germline V lookup: CDR1 SNHLY, CDR2 FYNNEI. The CDR3 consists of 14 residues. The V end was cut by 1 base, the J end by 4 bases, with 10 bases between. CDR3 amino acids: CASSEGRGSYGYTF. CDR3 nucleotide sequence: TGTGCCAGCAGTGAAGGGCGTGGGAGCTATGGCTACACCTTC.

The chain couples TRBV6-5 to TRBJ2-1; a weak D match, TRBD2 (7 bases). Germline values: CDR1 MNHEY, CDR2 SVGAGI. Trimming removed 10 bases from V and 2 bases from J, with 18 bases in between. The CDR3 length is 15 residues. The CDR3 bases are TGTGCCACCGTTCGGGGGGCGGGAACCTACAATGAGCAGTTCTTC. This codes for CATVRGAGTYNEQFF.

The V and J genes are TRBV5-4 and TRBJ2-7, with D possibly matching TRBD2 (6 bases). Trimming stripped 6 bases from V and 0 bases from J, with 19 bases between. Germline CDR1 and CDR2: SGHNT and YYREEE (reference sequence). The CDR3 is 16 residues long. The DNA of the CDR3 is TGTGCCAGCACCAAAATAGGGCGGGGCAGCTCCTACGAGCAGTACTTC. Translated: CASTKIGRGSSYEQYF. The whole variable domain, filled in from reference TRBV5-4 and TRBJ2-7, reads ETGVTQSPTHLIKTRGQQVTLRCSSQSGHNTVSWYQQALGQGPQFIFQYYREEENGRGNFPPRFSGLQFPNYSSELNVNALELDDSALYLCASTKIGRGSSYEQYFGPGTRLTVT.